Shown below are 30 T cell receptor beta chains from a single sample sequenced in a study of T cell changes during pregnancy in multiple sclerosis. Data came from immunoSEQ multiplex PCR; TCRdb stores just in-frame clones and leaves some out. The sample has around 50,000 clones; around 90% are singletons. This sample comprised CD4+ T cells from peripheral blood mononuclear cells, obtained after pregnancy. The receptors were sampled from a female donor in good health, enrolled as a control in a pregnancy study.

The CDR3 here is CASSEGGNTEAFF. DNA for the CDR3: TGTGCCAGCTCGGAGGGTGGGAACACTGAAGCTTTCTTT. This sequence joins TRBV18 and TRBJ1-1; D not resolved. CDR1 is KGHSH, CDR2 LQKENI, per germline. This CDR3 has 13 amino acids. With 6 bases removed from V and 1 base from J, the gap between germline ends came to 9 bases.

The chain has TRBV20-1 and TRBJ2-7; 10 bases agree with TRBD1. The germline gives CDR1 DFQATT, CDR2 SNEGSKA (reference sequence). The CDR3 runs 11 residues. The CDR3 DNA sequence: TGCGGGACAGGGGCGACCTACGAGCAGTACTTC. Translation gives CGTGATYEQYF.

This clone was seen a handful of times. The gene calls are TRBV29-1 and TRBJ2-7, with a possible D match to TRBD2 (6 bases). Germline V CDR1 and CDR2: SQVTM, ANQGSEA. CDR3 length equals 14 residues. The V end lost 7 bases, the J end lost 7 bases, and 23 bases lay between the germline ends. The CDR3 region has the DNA TGCAGCGCCGCTGGGACTGCAACCTACGGGGAGCAGTACTTC. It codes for CSAAGTATYGEQYF.

CDR3 sequence: CASSNTLAGNYNEQFF. CDR3 nucleotide sequence: TGTGCCAGCAGCAACACGCTAGCGGGAAACTACAATGAGCAGTTCTTC. The rearrangement links TRBV25-1 to TRBJ2-1; 9 positions agree with TRBD2. J gave up 3 bases and V 6 bases, and 9 bases lay outside the gene matches. The CDR3 runs 16 residues. In germline, CDR1 is MGHDK, CDR2 SYGVNS.

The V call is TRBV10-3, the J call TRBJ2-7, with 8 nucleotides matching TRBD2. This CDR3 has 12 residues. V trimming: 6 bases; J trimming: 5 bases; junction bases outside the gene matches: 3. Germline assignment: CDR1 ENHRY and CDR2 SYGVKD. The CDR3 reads CAISSGSHEQYF. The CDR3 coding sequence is TGTGCCATCAGCAGCGGGAGCCACGAGCAGTACTTC.

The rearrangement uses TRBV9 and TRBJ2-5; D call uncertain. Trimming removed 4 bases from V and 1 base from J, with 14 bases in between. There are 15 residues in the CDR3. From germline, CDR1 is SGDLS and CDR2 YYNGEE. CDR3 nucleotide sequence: TGTGCCAGCAGCCCCGGCGGTCAGCTCCAAGAGACCCAGTACTTC. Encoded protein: CASSPGGQLQETQYF.

CDR3 protein: CASSPGLAGGHGELFF. The CDR3 DNA sequence: TGTGCCAGCAGCCCTGGACTAGCGGGAGGTCACGGGGAGCTGTTTTTT. This chain joins TRBV11-2 and TRBJ2-2; 14 bases agree with TRBD2. The V and J ends lost 5 bases and 7 bases, in that order; junction bases with no gene match: 6. The germline CDR1 and CDR2 sequences are SGHAT and FQNNGV. CDR3 length equals 16 residues.

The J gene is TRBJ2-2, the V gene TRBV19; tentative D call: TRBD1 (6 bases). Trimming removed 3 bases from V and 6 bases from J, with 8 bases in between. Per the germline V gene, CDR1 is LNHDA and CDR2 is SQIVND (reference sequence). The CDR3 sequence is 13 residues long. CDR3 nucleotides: TGTGCCAGTAGTATCGAGGGGGCCGGGGAGCTGTTTTTT. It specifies CASSIEGAGELFF.

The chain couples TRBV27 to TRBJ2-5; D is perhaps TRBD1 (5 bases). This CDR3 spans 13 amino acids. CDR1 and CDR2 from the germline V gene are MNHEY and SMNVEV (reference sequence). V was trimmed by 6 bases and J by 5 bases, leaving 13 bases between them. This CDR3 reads CASRNAQVETQYF. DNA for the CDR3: TGTGCCAGCAGGAATGCACAGGTCGAGACCCAGTACTTC.

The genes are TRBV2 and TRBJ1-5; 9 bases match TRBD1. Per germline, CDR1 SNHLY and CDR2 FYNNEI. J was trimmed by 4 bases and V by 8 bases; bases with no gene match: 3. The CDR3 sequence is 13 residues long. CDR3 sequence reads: CASGDRVNQPQHF. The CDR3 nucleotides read TGTGCCAGCGGGGACAGGGTAAATCAGCCCCAGCATTTT.

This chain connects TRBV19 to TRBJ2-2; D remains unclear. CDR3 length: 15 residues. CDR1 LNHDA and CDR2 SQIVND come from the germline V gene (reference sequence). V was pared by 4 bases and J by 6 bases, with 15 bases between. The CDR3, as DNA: TGTGCCAGTAGTAGACTGCAAAGACCGGCCGGGGAGCTGTTTTTT. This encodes CASSRLQRPAGELFF.

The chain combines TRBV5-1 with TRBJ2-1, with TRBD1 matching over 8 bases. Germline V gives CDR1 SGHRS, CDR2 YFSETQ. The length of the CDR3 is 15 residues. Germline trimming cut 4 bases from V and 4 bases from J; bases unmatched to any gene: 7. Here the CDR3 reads CASSPGGTSYNEQFF. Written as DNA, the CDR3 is TGCGCCAGCAGCCCAGGGGGCACCTCATACAATGAGCAGTTCTTC.

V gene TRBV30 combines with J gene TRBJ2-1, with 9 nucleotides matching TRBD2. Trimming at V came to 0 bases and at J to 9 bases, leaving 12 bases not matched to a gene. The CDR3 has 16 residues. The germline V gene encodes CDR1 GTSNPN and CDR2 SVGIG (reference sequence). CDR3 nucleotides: TGTGCCTGGAGTGTGGGGGTAGCGGGGGCCCTGGGTGAGCAGTTCTTC. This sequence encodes CAWSVGVAGALGEQFF.

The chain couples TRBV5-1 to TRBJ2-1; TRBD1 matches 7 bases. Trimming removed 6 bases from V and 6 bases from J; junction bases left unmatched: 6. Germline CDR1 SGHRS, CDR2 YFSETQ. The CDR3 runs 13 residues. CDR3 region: CASTGTAINEQFF. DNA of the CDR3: TGCGCCAGCACAGGGACAGCGATCAATGAGCAGTTCTTC.

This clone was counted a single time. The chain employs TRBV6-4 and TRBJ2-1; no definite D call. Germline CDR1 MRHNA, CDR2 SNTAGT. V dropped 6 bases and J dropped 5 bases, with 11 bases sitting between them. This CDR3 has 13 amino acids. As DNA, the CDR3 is TGTGCCAGCAGCAACGCCTACGACAATGAGCAGTTCTTC. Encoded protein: CASSNAYDNEQFF.

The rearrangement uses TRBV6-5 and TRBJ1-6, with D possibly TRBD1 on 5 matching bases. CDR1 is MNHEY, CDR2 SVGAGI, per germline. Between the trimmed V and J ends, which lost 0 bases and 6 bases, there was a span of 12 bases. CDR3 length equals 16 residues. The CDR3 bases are TGTGCCAGCAGTTACTCGATATCACAGGTTAATTCACCCCTCCACTTT. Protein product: CASSYSISQVNSPLHF.

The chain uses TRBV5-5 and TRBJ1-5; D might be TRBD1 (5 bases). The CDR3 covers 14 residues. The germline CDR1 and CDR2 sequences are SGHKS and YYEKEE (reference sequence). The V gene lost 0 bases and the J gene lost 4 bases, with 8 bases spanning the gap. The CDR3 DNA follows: TGTGCCAGCAGCTTGGGGACACAGAATCAGCCCCAGCATTTT. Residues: CASSLGTQNQPQHF.

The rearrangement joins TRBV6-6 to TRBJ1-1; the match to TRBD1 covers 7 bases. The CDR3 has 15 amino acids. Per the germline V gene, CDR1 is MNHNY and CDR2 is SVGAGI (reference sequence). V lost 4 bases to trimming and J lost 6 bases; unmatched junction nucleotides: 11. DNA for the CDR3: TGTGCCAGCAGTTTTCGACAGGGTGAGGGGGCTGAAGCTTTCTTT. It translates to CASSFRQGEGAEAFF.

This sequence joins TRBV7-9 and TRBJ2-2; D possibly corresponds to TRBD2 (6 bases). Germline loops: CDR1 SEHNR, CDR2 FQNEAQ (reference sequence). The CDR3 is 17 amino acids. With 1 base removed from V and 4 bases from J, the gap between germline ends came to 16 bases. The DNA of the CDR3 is TGTGCCAGCAGCTTAGAACCGGGGAGGAAACCCACCGGGGAGCTGTTTTTT. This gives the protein CASSLEPGRKPTGELFF.

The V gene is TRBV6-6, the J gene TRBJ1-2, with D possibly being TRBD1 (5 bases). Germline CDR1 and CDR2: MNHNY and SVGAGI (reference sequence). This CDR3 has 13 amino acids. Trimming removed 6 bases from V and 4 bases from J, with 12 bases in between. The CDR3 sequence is CASRSGTPYGYTF. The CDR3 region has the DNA TGTGCCAGCAGATCAGGGACTCCCTATGGCTACACCTTC.

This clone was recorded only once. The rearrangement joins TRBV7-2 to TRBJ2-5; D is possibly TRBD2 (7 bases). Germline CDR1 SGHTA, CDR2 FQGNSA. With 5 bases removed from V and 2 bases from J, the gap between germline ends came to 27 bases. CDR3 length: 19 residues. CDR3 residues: CASSHLGGGYVNTQETQYF. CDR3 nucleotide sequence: TGTGCCAGCAGCCACTTAGGGGGAGGGTATGTTAATACACAAGAGACCCAGTACTTC.

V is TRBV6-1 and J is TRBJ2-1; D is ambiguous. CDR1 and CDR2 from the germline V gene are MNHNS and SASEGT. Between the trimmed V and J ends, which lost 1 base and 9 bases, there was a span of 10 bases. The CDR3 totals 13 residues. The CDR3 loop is CASSEGRSSEQFF. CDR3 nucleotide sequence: TGTGCCAGCAGTGAAGGCAGGTCCAGTGAGCAGTTCTTC.

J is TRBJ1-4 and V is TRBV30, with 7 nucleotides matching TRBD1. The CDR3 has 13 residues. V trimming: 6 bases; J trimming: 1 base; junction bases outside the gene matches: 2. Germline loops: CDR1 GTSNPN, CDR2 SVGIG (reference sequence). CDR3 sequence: CACYRGTNEKLFF. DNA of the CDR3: TGTGCCTGCTACAGGGGAACTAATGAAAAACTGTTTTTT. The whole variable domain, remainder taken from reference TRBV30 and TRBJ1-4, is SQTIHQWPATLVQPVGSPLSLECTVEGTSNPNLYWYRQAAGRGLQLLFYSVGIGQISSEVPQNLSASRPQDRQFILSSKKLLLSDSGFYLCACYRGTNEKLFFGSGTQLSVL.

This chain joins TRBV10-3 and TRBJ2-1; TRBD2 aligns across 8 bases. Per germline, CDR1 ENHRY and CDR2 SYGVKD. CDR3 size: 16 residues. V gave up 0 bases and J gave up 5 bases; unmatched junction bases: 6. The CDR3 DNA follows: TGTGCCATCAGTGAGTCCACCGGGACTAGAGACAATGAGCAGTTCTTC. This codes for CAISESTGTRDNEQFF.

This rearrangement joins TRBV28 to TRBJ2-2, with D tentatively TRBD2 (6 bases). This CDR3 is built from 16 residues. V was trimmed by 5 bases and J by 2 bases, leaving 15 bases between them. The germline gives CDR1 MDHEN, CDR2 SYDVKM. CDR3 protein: CASSPSQGLNTGELFF. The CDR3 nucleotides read TGTGCCAGCAGTCCAAGTCAGGGACTTAACACCGGGGAGCTGTTTTTT. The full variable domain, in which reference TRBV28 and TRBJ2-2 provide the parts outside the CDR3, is DVKVTQSSRYLVKRTGEKVFLECVQDMDHENMFWYRQDPGLGLRLIYFSYDVKMKEKGDIPEGYSVSREKKERFSLILESASTNQTSMYLCASSPSQGLNTGELFFGEGSRLTVL.

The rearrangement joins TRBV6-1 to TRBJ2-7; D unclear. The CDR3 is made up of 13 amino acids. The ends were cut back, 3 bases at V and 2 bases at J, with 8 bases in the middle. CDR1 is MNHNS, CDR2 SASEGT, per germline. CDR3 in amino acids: CASSDGLAYEQYF. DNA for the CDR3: TGTGCCAGCAGTGACGGGTTGGCCTACGAGCAGTACTTC.

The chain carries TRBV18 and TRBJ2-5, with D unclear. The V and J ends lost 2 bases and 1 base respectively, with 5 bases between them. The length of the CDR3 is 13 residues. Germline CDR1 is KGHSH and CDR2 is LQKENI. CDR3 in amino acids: CASSPGPQETQYF. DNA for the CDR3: TGTGCCAGCTCACCAGGGCCCCAAGAGACCCAGTACTTC.

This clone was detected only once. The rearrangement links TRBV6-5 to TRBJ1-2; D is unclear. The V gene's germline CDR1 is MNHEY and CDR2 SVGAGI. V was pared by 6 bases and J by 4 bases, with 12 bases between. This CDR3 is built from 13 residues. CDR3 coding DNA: TGTGCCAGCAGCATCGATAGAACCTATGGCTACACCTTC. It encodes CASSIDRTYGYTF.

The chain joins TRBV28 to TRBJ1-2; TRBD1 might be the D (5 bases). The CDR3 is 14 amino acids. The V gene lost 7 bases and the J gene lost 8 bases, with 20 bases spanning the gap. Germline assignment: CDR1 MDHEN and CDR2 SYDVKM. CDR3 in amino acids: CASIPGGREGGYTF. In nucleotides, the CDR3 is TGTGCCAGCATCCCGGGAGGCAGGGAAGGAGGCTACACCTTC.

CDR3 protein: CASSQSGWREKVSQYF. CDR3 sequence (DNA): TGTGCCAGCAGCCAATCGGGCTGGCGGGAGAAGGTGTCGCAGTACTTC. The gene calls are TRBV7-2 and TRBJ2-7, with 7 bases lining up with TRBD2. V was clipped by 5 bases and J by 9 bases; unmatched bases: 19. CDR1 and CDR2 (germline): SGHTA, FQGNSA. The CDR3 sequence is 16 residues long.